This T cell receptor (beta chain) emerged from a study of beta chain features in type 1 diabetes. Trimming cost V 5 bases and J 8 bases, with 18 bases left between them. Per the germline V gene, CDR1 is SEHNR and CDR2 is FQNEAQ (reference sequence). CDR3 length: 14 amino acids. The study, taken as a whole, reports: The study found that naive, central memory and Treg TCRB repertoires appeared more similar in patients than in healthy donors.

As every portion of the isolated RNA was reverse transcribed, the sequencing read expressed TCRB transcripts. Some clones are missing from TCRdb's copy, which holds only in-frame ones; the method was immunoSEQ multiplex PCR. Altogether around 500,000 clones are present, about 10% being singletons, with the ten largest covering more than 0.045%. On this clone itself: Its antigen is unknown.

The TCR originated in a woman aged 18-29 years in good health. The chain is built from TRBV7-9 and TRBJ1-2; D is ambiguous. The material sequenced was naive CD4+ T cells from blood. CDR3 in DNA: TGTGCCAGCAGCCAGCAAATCACGGGTGACGGCTACACCTTC. Amino acid sequence: CASSQQITGDGYTF.